The 29 T cell receptor beta chains reported below all come from one sample, sequenced in a study of blood T cells in healthy people across ages. With a J-beta primer mix and a sample-barcoded 5' primer, a second PCR ran about 6 to 11 cycles. Via MiXCR, TCRdb re-called the 5' RACE reads, giving one row per CDR3 protein. Of 700,000 or so distinct CDR3 sequences listed, 40% to 50% are singletons. Sequenced: blood. The receptors were sampled from a man older than 75 in good health.

On this clonotype itself: This may come from a read error, since a much larger clone is one base off. The CDR3 is CASSDYNAQYF. DNA for the CDR3: TGTGCCAGCAGCGACTACAATGCGCAGTATTTT. The rearrangement links TRBV7-3 to TRBJ2-3; maybe TRBD2 (5 bases). The V end was cut by 5 bases, the J end by 10 bases, with 10 bases between. This CDR3 has 11 amino acids. Germline V gene data show CDR1 as SGHTA and CDR2 as FQGTGA.

The V and J genes are TRBV4-3 and TRBJ2-5; no firm D call. The CDR3 consists of 14 residues. Trimming pared 0 bases from V and 4 bases from J, leaving 9 bases between. Germline-derived CDR1 and CDR2 are LGHNA and YSLEER. The CDR3 region is CASSQEIRAETQYF. For the CDR3, the DNA is TGCGCCAGCAGCCAAGAAATCCGGGCAGAGACCCAGTACTTC.

This rearrangement joins TRBV20-1 to TRBJ2-1, with 8 nucleotides matching TRBD1. CDR1 is DFQATT and CDR2 is SNEGSKA in the germline V gene (reference sequence). Losses at the gene ends were 2 bases for V and 2 bases for J; bases not matched to a gene: 5. This CDR3 contains 15 residues. This CDR3 reads CSARYQGQAYNEQFF. CDR3 coding DNA: TGCAGTGCTAGATACCAGGGACAGGCCTACAATGAGCAGTTCTTC.

J is TRBJ1-2 and V is TRBV5-1, with D perhaps matching TRBD1 (6 bases). Germline assignment: CDR1 SGHRS and CDR2 YFSETQ. The V and J ends lost 4 bases and 6 bases respectively, with 16 bases between them. CDR3 size: 14 residues. The CDR3 DNA follows: TGCGCCAGCAGCCTCGACGCGGGGGGCGATGGCTACACCTTC. Translation: CASSLDAGGDGYTF. The variable domain in full, with the rest retrieved from reference TRBV5-1 and TRBJ1-2, is KAGVTQTPRYLIKTRGQQVTLSCSPISGHRSVSWYQQTPGQGLQFLFEYFSETQRNKGNFPGRFSGRQFSNSRSEMNVSTLELGDSALYLCASSLDAGGDGYTFGSGTRLTVV.

The chain combines TRBV6-6 with TRBJ1-1, with D perhaps matching TRBD1 (6 bases). The CDR3 loop spans 13 amino acids. V lost 6 bases, J lost 1 base, and 9 bases lay in between. From germline, CDR1 is MNHNY and CDR2 SVGAGI (reference sequence). The DNA of the CDR3 is TGTGCCAGCAGCGGGACATCGAACACTGAAGCTTTCTTT. Translating gives CASSGTSNTEAFF.

This clonotype has a single count. The genes are TRBV20-1 and TRBJ1-4; D gene ambiguous. Germline V gene sequence: CDR1 DFQATT, CDR2 SNEGSKA (reference sequence). V was trimmed by 7 bases and J by 8 bases, leaving 14 bases between them. The CDR3 runs to 12 residues. The CDR3 bases are TGCAGTGTAGGCGATTATAACGAAAAACTGTTTTTT. As protein: CSVGDYNEKLFF.

The V gene is TRBV20-1, the J gene TRBJ2-5, with TRBD2 matching 11 bases. V lost 6 bases to trimming and J lost 6 bases; unmatched junction nucleotides: 9. CDR3 length: 14 residues. CDR1 and CDR2 from the germline V gene are DFQATT and SNEGSKA (reference sequence). CDR3: CSAPLAGVQKTQYF. The CDR3 DNA reads TGCAGTGCACCACTAGCGGGAGTGCAGAAGACCCAGTACTTC.

This clonotype occurred a few times. The chain combines TRBV20-1 with TRBJ1-2, with D possibly matching TRBD1 (5 bases). Deletions cut 3 bases from V and 4 bases from J, with 15 bases between. Germline CDR1 reads DFQATT; CDR2 reads SNEGSKA (reference sequence). The CDR3 is 14 amino acids. As DNA, the CDR3 is TGCAGTGCTAGTTCGGGGGACGCACTCTATGGCTACACCTTC. Protein: CSASSGDALYGYTF.

This clonotype was counted only a few times. The V gene is TRBV20-1, the J gene TRBJ2-5, with D uncertain. The germline V gene has CDR1 DFQATT and CDR2 SNEGSKA (reference sequence). The CDR3 has 14 residues. V dropped 0 bases and J dropped 1 base, with 9 bases sitting between them. This CDR3 is CSARDPKGQETQYF. CDR3 bases: TGCAGTGCTAGAGATCCGAAGGGCCAAGAGACCCAGTACTTC.

This clonotype was recorded a few times. The V call is TRBV4-3, the J call TRBJ2-2; TRBD1 matches 8 bases. The CDR3 is made up of 16 amino acids. Trimming removed 3 bases from V and 0 bases from J; junction bases left unmatched: 3. Per germline, CDR1 LGHNA and CDR2 YSLEER. The CDR3 region has the DNA TGCGCCAGCAGCCAGGAGGACAGGGCGAACACCGGGGAGCTGTTTTTT. Its protein product is CASSQEDRANTGELFF.

As concerns this clonotype: A junction end diverges from the germline sequence, so it may reflect a read error. The rearrangement uses TRBV4-3 and TRBJ2-3; D perhaps matches TRBD1 (6 bases). Germline assignment: CDR1 LGHNA and CDR2 YSLEER. This CDR3 is built from 15 residues. CDR3 sequence: CASSQVGEGADTQYF. CDR3 in DNA: TGCGCCAGTAGCCAAGTTGGTGAGGGGGCAGATACGCAGTATTTT.

The CDR3 coding sequence is TGTGCCAGCAGCAGAGGGACTCCCCATAATTCACCCCTCCACTTT. Its translation: CASSRGTPHNSPLHF. V and J are TRBV12-3 or TRBV12-4 and TRBJ1-6, with D maybe TRBD1 (5 bases). CDR3 size: 15 residues. V lost 6 bases, J lost 5 bases, and 14 bases lay in between.

In DNA form, the CDR3 reads TGCAGTGCCCTAATAGGCCCAAATTGGAGAGGAGGCACTGAAGCTTTCTTT. Amino acids: CSALIGPNWRGGTEAFF. This rearrangement joins TRBV20-1 to TRBJ1-1; D remains ambiguous. CDR3 length: 17 residues. CDR1 is DFQATT, CDR2 SNEGSKA, per germline (reference sequence). V lost 6 bases and J 4 bases, leaving 27 bases between the germline ends.

This sequence joins TRBV4-2 and TRBJ2-5; 9 nucleotides match TRBD2. Germline V gives CDR1 LGHNA, CDR2 YNFKEQ. The CDR3 is made up of 16 amino acids. V was clipped by 1 base and J by 4 bases; unmatched bases: 7. In nucleotides, the CDR3 is TGTGCCAGCAGCCAAGCTCGAGCGGGAGGCCCAGAGACCCAGTACTTC. Protein: CASSQARAGGPETQYF.

The table lists this clonotype with a count of one. This sequence joins TRBV29-1 and TRBJ1-5, with D maybe TRBD1 (5 bases). Trimming stripped 4 bases from V and 2 bases from J, with 18 bases between. The CDR3 loop spans 16 amino acids. Per the germline V gene, CDR1 is SQVTM and CDR2 is ANQGSEA. The CDR3 DNA reads as TGCAGCGTTGCACTAACTCAGGGTTTTGGCAATCAGCCCCAGCATTTT. This sequence encodes CSVALTQGFGNQPQHF. Looking up the rest from reference TRBV29-1 and TRBJ1-5 gives the full variable domain: SAVISQKPSRDICQRGTSLTIQCQVDSQVTMMFWYRQQPGQSLTLIATANQGSEATYESGFVIDKFPISRPNLTFSTLTVSNMSPEDSSIYLCSVALTQGFGNQPQHFGDGTRLSIL.

The J gene is TRBJ2-1, the V gene TRBV4-2; 10 bases are shared with TRBD2. V dropped 2 bases and J dropped 7; count of bases not matched to a gene: 5. The CDR3 is made up of 15 amino acids. In germline, CDR1 is LGHNA, CDR2 YNFKEQ. The CDR3 protein is CASSQTAGGANEQFF. CDR3 nucleotides: TGTGCCAGCAGCCAAACAGCGGGGGGGGCTAATGAGCAGTTCTTC.

The table lists this clonotype with a few counts. The chain has TRBV7-6 and TRBJ2-1; TRBD2 aligns across 15 bases. The CDR3 is 16 residues long. Germline V gene data show CDR1 as SGHVS and CDR2 as FNYEAQ. The V gene end was trimmed by 8 bases and the J gene end by 8 bases; junction bases not matched to a gene: 10. The CDR3 DNA reads as TGTGCCAGCCAATACGGGACTAGCGGGGGGCTTTATGAGCAGTTCTTC. Its translation: CASQYGTSGGLYEQFF.

This clonotype was observed a few times. The V call is TRBV5-1, the J call TRBJ1-4; D is perhaps TRBD1 (5 bases). Germline V gene lookup returns CDR1 SGHRS and CDR2 YFSETQ. Trimming stripped 4 bases from V and 7 bases from J, with 17 bases between. This CDR3 comprises 15 residues. For the CDR3, the DNA is TGCGCCAGCAGCCCCGGTGGGGGGTTAACTGAAAAACTGTTTTTT. Protein product: CASSPGGGLTEKLFF.

V is TRBV6-2 or TRBV6-3 and J is TRBJ1-5; 8 bases match TRBD1. Germline V gene data show CDR1 as MNHEY and CDR2 as SVGEGT. This CDR3 comprises 14 residues. The V gene end was trimmed by 5 bases and the J gene end by 2 bases; junction bases not matched to a gene: 2. The CDR3 spells CASSMTGGNQPQHF. The DNA of the CDR3 is TGTGCCAGCAGTATGACAGGGGGCAATCAGCCCCAGCATTTT.

The rearrangement uses TRBV7-8 and TRBJ1-1; D is perhaps TRBD1 (5 bases). This CDR3 has 16 amino acids. Germline lookup yields CDR1 SGHVS and CDR2 FQNEAQ. V was trimmed by 3 bases and J by 0 bases, leaving 14 bases between them. The CDR3 protein is CASSLGVGAMNTEAFF. The DNA of the CDR3 is TGTGCCAGCAGCTTGGGCGTAGGGGCCATGAACACTGAAGCTTTCTTT.

V is TRBV7-3 and J is TRBJ2-7; a possible D gene is TRBD2 (6 bases). This CDR3 has 14 amino acids. Germline values: CDR1 SGHTA, CDR2 FQGTGA. V was shortened by 2 bases and J by 7 bases, with 15 bases between the two germline ends. The DNA for the CDR3 is TGTGCCAGCAGCTTATTGGGCGGGGTCAATGAGCAGTACTTC. It yields the protein CASSLLGGVNEQYF.

The rearrangement links TRBV7-8 to TRBJ1-3, with D possibly matching TRBD1 (5 bases). V was cut by 4 bases and J by 2 bases, with 12 bases left in between. CDR1 and CDR2 from the germline V gene are SGHVS and FQNEAQ. The CDR3 loop spans 15 amino acids. This chain's CDR3 is CASSSQGGPGNTIYF. For the CDR3, the DNA is TGTGCCAGCAGCTCTCAGGGTGGGCCTGGAAACACCATATATTTT.

As for this clonotype: The junction differs from germline at one of its ends, possibly a read error. This sequence joins TRBV4-3 and TRBJ1-5; D remains unclear. This CDR3 has 15 amino acids. CDR1 LGHNA and CDR2 YSLEER come from the germline V gene. CDR3 in DNA: TGCGCCAACAGCCAAGAATGGGCAGGCAATCAGCCCCAGCATTTT. Protein sequence: CANSQEWAGNQPQHF.

The chain links TRBV5-1 to TRBJ2-5, with 7 bases matching TRBD1. The CDR3 runs 14 residues. J lost 3 bases, V lost 2 bases, and 4 bases had no gene match. Germline values: CDR1 SGHRS, CDR2 YFSETQ. CDR3 nucleotide sequence: TGCGCCAGCAGCTTCGACAGGGAGAAAGAGACCCAGTACTTC. Translation: CASSFDREKETQYF.

In its sample, this clonotype was seen a few times. The chain recombines TRBV5-1 with TRBJ2-1; 7 bases align to TRBD2. The CDR3 has 17 residues. The J segment lost 6 bases and the V segment lost 0 bases, leaving 12 bases of the junction unmatched. Germline loops: CDR1 SGHRS, CDR2 YFSETQ. CDR3 residues: CASSLAVTASGTNEQFF. DNA for the CDR3: TGCGCCAGCAGCTTGGCCGTGACGGCCAGCGGGACCAATGAGCAGTTCTTC.

This chain uses TRBV20-1 with TRBJ2-5; TRBD2 matches at 8 bases. TRBJ2-7 explains the end of the DNA better; the J call may be wrong. The CDR3 has 15 residues. In germline, CDR1 is DFQATT, CDR2 SNEGSKA (reference sequence). CDR3 coding DNA: TGCAGTGCTAGCGGGAGGGCGGGCCATAACTACGAGCAGTACTTC. As protein: CSASGRAGHNYEQYF.

This chain connects TRBV6-2 or TRBV6-3 to TRBJ2-3, with D hard to call. The germline CDR1 and CDR2 sequences are MNHEY and SVGEGT. Trimming left V 1 base short and J 3 bases short, with 8 bases between. CDR3 length: 14 amino acids. The CDR3 region has the DNA TGTGCCAGCAGTTACTACTTTCGTACAGATACGCAGTATTTT. As protein: CASSYYFRTDTQYF.

A few counts support this clonotype. The chain carries TRBV14 and TRBJ1-2; D uncertain. V was shortened by 1 base and J by 8 bases, with 17 bases between the two germline ends. Germline CDR1 reads SGHDN; CDR2 reads FVKESK. CDR3 length: 15 amino acids. The CDR3 reads CASSQVRMGGNGYTF. The CDR3 bases are TGTGCCAGCAGCCAAGTCAGGATGGGAGGCAACGGCTACACCTTC.

J is TRBJ2-1 and V is TRBV15; no clear D. Trimming took 6 bases from V and 8 from J, leaving 14 bases between them. Germline values: CDR1 LNHNV, CDR2 YYDKDF (reference sequence). The CDR3 extends over 13 amino acids. Here the CDR3 reads CATRDVNYDEQFF. The CDR3 nucleotides are TGTGCCACCAGGGACGTGAATTACGATGAGCAGTTCTTC. The complete variable domain, with remaining parts taken from reference TRBV15 and TRBJ2-1, reads DAMVIQNPRYQVTQFGKPVTLSCSQTLNHNVMYWYQQKSSQAPKLLFHYYDKDFNNEADTPDNFQSRRPNTSFCFLDIRSPGLGDTAMYLCATRDVNYDEQFFGPGTRLTVL.